These T cell receptor beta chains were read from a single sample in a study of T cell responses to AZD1222 COVID-19 vaccine. Repertoires were generated with immunoSEQ multiplex PCR, while TCRdb's copy carries only in-frame clones and drops some. The data show around 140,000 clones, about 89% seen once. The specimen comprised peripheral blood, sampled 28 days after the second dose of the MenACWY control vaccine. Receptor source: an adult who received the MenACWY meningococcal vaccine as a control. CDR3s include the opening cysteine and the closing phenylalanine or tryptophan. Each record gives: clone size, J gene, V gene, D gene, CDR3 protein, CDR3 DNA. A D gene is named only where the DNA matches it firmly. Some rows mark clone size as missing; the rest say once, few, many or name a class of expanded clone.

abundance: .
j_gene: TRBJ2-3
v_gene: TRBV6-4
d_gene: .
CDR3aa: CASSAEGSSDTQYF
CDR3nt: TGTGCCAGCAGTGCGGAAGGATCTAGCGATACGCAGTATTTT

abundance: .
j_gene: TRBJ1-2
v_gene: TRBV28
d_gene: .
CDR3aa: CASTPVGAERHYGYTF
CDR3nt: TGTGCCAGCACCCCCGTGGGCGCAGAACGCCACTATGGCTACACCTTC

abundance: once
j_gene: TRBJ1-3
v_gene: TRBV7-9
d_gene: .
CDR3aa: CASSYSLVTQSSGNTIYF
CDR3nt: TGTGCCAGCAGCTACAGCCTTGTGACACAGAGCTCTGGAAACACCATATATTTT

abundance: .
j_gene: TRBJ2-2
v_gene: TRBV7-7
d_gene: TRBD1
CDR3aa: CASSSGTGNTGELFF
CDR3nt: TGTGCTAGCAGCTCCGGGACAGGGAACACCGGGGAGCTGTTTTTT

abundance: .
j_gene: TRBJ1-3
v_gene: TRBV28
d_gene: .
CDR3aa: CASSPHGTGNSGNTIYF
CDR3nt: TGTGCCAGCAGTCCCCATGGTACAGGGAACTCTGGAAACACCATATATTTT

abundance: .
j_gene: TRBJ2-1
v_gene: TRBV6-5
d_gene: TRBD2
CDR3aa: CASSSRLADYNEQFF
CDR3nt: TGTGCCAGCAGTTCGCGACTAGCGGATTACAATGAGCAGTTCTTC

abundance: .
j_gene: TRBJ2-1
v_gene: TRBV19
d_gene: TRBD1
CDR3aa: CASRNPGQGYNEQFF
CDR3nt: TGTGCCAGTAGAAACCCGGGACAGGGATACAATGAGCAGTTCTTC

abundance: .
j_gene: TRBJ1-1
v_gene: TRBV6-5
d_gene: .
CDR3aa: CASSLHGGNTEAFF
CDR3nt: TGTGCCAGCAGTCTACACGGAGGGAACACTGAAGCTTTCTTT

abundance: .
j_gene: TRBJ2-1
v_gene: TRBV3-1/TRBV3-2
d_gene: TRBD2
CDR3aa: CASSPSSGGRWNEQFF
CDR3nt: TGTGCCAGCAGCCCGTCATCTGGCGGGAGGTGGAATGAGCAGTTCTTC

abundance: .
j_gene: TRBJ2-2
v_gene: TRBV6-4
d_gene: .
CDR3aa: CASSEGRNTGELFF
CDR3nt: TGTGCCAGCAGTGAGGGGAGAAACACCGGGGAGCTGTTTTTT

abundance: .
j_gene: TRBJ2-7
v_gene: TRBV6-2/TRBV6-3
d_gene: TRBD1
CDR3aa: CASSYVPGQVWKQYF
CDR3nt: TGTGCCAGCAGTTACGTCCCGGGACAGGTCTGGAAGCAGTACTTC

abundance: .
j_gene: TRBJ2-7
v_gene: TRBV7-8
d_gene: TRBD1
CDR3aa: CASSLGQGAYEQYF
CDR3nt: TGTGCCAGCAGCTTAGGGCAGGGGGCTTACGAGCAGTACTTC

abundance: .
j_gene: TRBJ2-1
v_gene: TRBV27
d_gene: .
CDR3aa: CASSFSTAGNEQFF
CDR3nt: TGTGCCAGCAGTTTTAGTACAGCAGGCAATGAGCAGTTCTTC

abundance: .
j_gene: TRBJ2-5
v_gene: TRBV7-7
d_gene: .
CDR3aa: CASAGGWGADRETQYF
CDR3nt: TGTGCCAGCGCTGGGGGATGGGGGGCGGACCGGGAGACCCAGTACTTC

abundance: once
j_gene: TRBJ2-5
v_gene: TRBV5-1
d_gene: .
CDR3aa: CASSLWGVQETQYF
CDR3nt: TGCGCCAGCAGCTTGTGGGGGGTCCAAGAGACCCAGTACTTC

abundance: .
j_gene: TRBJ2-1
v_gene: TRBV27
d_gene: TRBD2
CDR3aa: CASRGTSGYNEQFF
CDR3nt: TGTGCCAGCAGAGGGACTAGCGGGTACAATGAGCAGTTCTTC

abundance: once
j_gene: TRBJ2-5
v_gene: TRBV6-2/TRBV6-3
d_gene: .
CDR3aa: CASSYLQGSTQYF
CDR3nt: TGTGCCAGCAGTTATCTTCAGGGGTCAACCCAGTACTTC

abundance: .
j_gene: TRBJ2-7
v_gene: TRBV19
d_gene: .
CDR3aa: CASSPQPIMSHEQYF
CDR3nt: TGTGCCAGTAGCCCCCAGCCTATAATGTCGCACGAGCAGTACTTC

abundance: .
j_gene: TRBJ2-7
v_gene: TRBV3-1/TRBV3-2
d_gene: TRBD2
CDR3aa: CASSQVPTSGSGEQYF
CDR3nt: TGTGCCAGCAGCCAAGTTCCCACTAGCGGGAGTGGAGAGCAGTACTTC

abundance: .
j_gene: TRBJ1-5
v_gene: TRBV11-1
d_gene: .
CDR3aa: CASSLEEHQPQHF
CDR3nt: TGTGCCAGCAGCTTAGAGGAACATCAGCCCCAGCATTTT

abundance: .
j_gene: TRBJ2-1
v_gene: TRBV2
d_gene: .
CDR3aa: CASSEALVRGEQFF
CDR3nt: TGTGCCAGCAGTGAAGCGCTGGTTCGGGGTGAGCAGTTCTTC

abundance: .
j_gene: TRBJ2-5
v_gene: TRBV5-1
d_gene: .
CDR3aa: CASSSPGEYQETQYF
CDR3nt: TGCGCCAGCAGCTCGCCGGGGGAGTACCAAGAGACCCAGTACTTC

abundance: .
j_gene: TRBJ1-5
v_gene: TRBV28
d_gene: TRBD1
CDR3aa: CASTTSGTGFQPQHF
CDR3nt: TGTGCCAGCACCACCTCCGGGACAGGGTTTCAGCCCCAGCATTTT

abundance: once
j_gene: TRBJ2-7
v_gene: TRBV19
d_gene: TRBD2
CDR3aa: CASSTLGGLAPHGKYF
CDR3nt: TGTGCCAGTAGTACCCTAGGGGGACTAGCGCCTCATGGCAAGTACTTC

abundance: .
j_gene: TRBJ2-2
v_gene: TRBV3-1/TRBV3-2
d_gene: .
CDR3aa: CASSQEGSGELFF
CDR3nt: TGTGCCAGCAGCCAAGAAGGCTCCGGGGAGCTGTTTTTT

abundance: .
j_gene: TRBJ2-7
v_gene: TRBV19
d_gene: .
CDR3aa: CASSIVGGFYEQYF
CDR3nt: TGTGCCAGTAGTATAGTGGGGGGCTTCTACGAGCAGTACTTC